Listed here are 18 T cell receptor beta chains from one sample, sequenced in a study of CD8+ T cells in alopecia areata. Noted treatment: oral pan-JAK inhibitor, 5-10 mg twice daily. Sequencing used cDNA as its template, made by extracting RNA and reverse transcribing it. The repertoire was sequenced with immunoSEQ multiplex PCR; TCRdb's copy has only in-frame clones and lacks some. The sample comprises a few hundred thousand clones, 30% to 40% of which are singletons, and 0.48% rests with the top ten. Source: CD4+ T cells sorted from blood, taken between weeks 30 and 35, from a patient treated with tofacitinib. Source of these receptors: a human donor with alopecia areata.

This clone appeared a few times. V and J are TRBV7-2 and TRBJ2-1; 7 nucleotides align to TRBD1. CDR3 length: 17 amino acids. The V gene's germline CDR1 is SGHTA and CDR2 FQGNSA. V lost 4 bases to trimming and J lost 0 bases; unmatched junction nucleotides: 9. The CDR3 DNA reads as TGTGCCAGCAGCTCCCGACAGGGCCCCACCTCCTACAATGAGCAGTTCTTC. Encoded protein: CASSSRQGPTSYNEQFF.

This clone turned up a few times. V and J are TRBV6-5 and TRBJ2-3; D ambiguous. CDR3 length: 15 amino acids. The germline V gene encodes CDR1 MNHEY and CDR2 SVGAGI. V lost 4 bases, J lost 1 base, and 12 bases lay in between. The CDR3 region is CASSSGFRGTDTQYF. The CDR3 DNA reads TGTGCCAGCAGTTCTGGGTTCCGAGGCACAGATACGCAGTATTTT.

Only a few counts were recorded for this clone. This chain joins TRBV18 and TRBJ2-3; 7 bases fit TRBD1. V shed 3 bases, J shed 4 bases, and the junction held 7 bases outside the gene matches. The V gene's germline CDR1 is KGHSH and CDR2 LQKENI. The CDR3 is made up of 15 amino acids. The CDR3 nucleotides are TGTGCCAGCTCACCCCCGGTAGGGGGCGCAGATACGCAGTATTTT. Amino acids: CASSPPVGGADTQYF.

The chain carries TRBV27 and TRBJ2-7, with TRBD2 matching 12 bases. CDR3 length: 15 residues. V gave up 5 bases and J gave up 6 bases; unmatched junction bases: 8. The germline gives CDR1 MNHEY, CDR2 SMNVEV (reference sequence). The CDR3 sequence is CASSTTTSGSREQYF. CDR3 nucleotide sequence: TGTGCCAGCAGTACAACGACTAGCGGGAGCCGCGAGCAGTACTTC.

This chain joins TRBV5-4 and TRBJ2-5; tentatively, D is TRBD2 (6 bases). Trimming pared 4 bases from V and 5 bases from J, leaving 15 bases between. The CDR3 contains 14 residues. Germline V gene lookup returns CDR1 SGHNT and CDR2 YYREEE (reference sequence). In DNA form, the CDR3 reads TGTGCCAGCAGCGCGGGGAAAGTTGTGGAGACCCAGTACTTC. Translation gives CASSAGKVVETQYF.

The rearrangement joins TRBV4-1 to TRBJ1-5; 7 bases align to TRBD1. V shed 3 bases, J shed 4 bases, and the junction held 6 bases outside the gene matches. The CDR3 extends over 15 amino acids. In germline, CDR1 is MGHRA, CDR2 YSYEKL. The CDR3 here is CASSHRQGGNQPQHF. In DNA form, the CDR3 reads TGCGCCAGCAGCCACAGACAGGGTGGGAATCAGCCCCAGCATTTT.

The chain links TRBV7-2 to TRBJ2-1; TRBD2 matches 7 bases. CDR1 SGHTA and CDR2 FQGNSA come from the germline V gene. The CDR3 loop spans 14 amino acids. Unmatched junction bases numbered 6, after V lost 2 bases and J lost 8 bases. The CDR3 loop is CASSLLGGSDEQFF. In nucleotides, the CDR3 is TGTGCCAGCAGCTTACTCGGGGGGTCGGATGAGCAGTTCTTC.

This chain links TRBV6-1 with TRBJ2-7; D might be TRBD1 (6 bases). CDR1 and CDR2 (germline): MNHNS, SASEGT. This CDR3 has 14 amino acids. With 3 bases removed from V and 2 bases from J, the gap between germline ends came to 11 bases. The DNA for the CDR3 is TGTGCCAGCAGTGATAGTGGGGACACCTACGAGCAGTACTTC. Translated: CASSDSGDTYEQYF.

The chain recombines TRBV7-9 with TRBJ2-1; TRBD2 aligns across 10 bases. Germline V gene data show CDR1 as SEHNR and CDR2 as FQNEAQ (reference sequence). The junction had 18 bases not matched to a gene; V was cut back by 8 bases and J by 5 bases. This CDR3 has 18 residues. The CDR3: CASRPYSSGTSVHNEQFF. DNA for the CDR3: TGTGCCAGCCGACCATATTCCTCCGGGACTAGCGTGCACAATGAGCAGTTCTTC.

This chain uses TRBV6-5 with TRBJ2-7; TRBD1 aligns across 7 bases. V lost 2 bases to trimming and J lost 3 bases; unmatched junction nucleotides: 10. The CDR3 has 16 amino acids. Germline assignment: CDR1 MNHEY and CDR2 SVGAGI. The CDR3 is CASSYRAGTAVYEQYF. The DNA for the CDR3 is TGTGCCAGCAGTTACCGGGCCGGGACAGCTGTCTACGAGCAGTACTTC.

This clone showed up just a few times. J is TRBJ2-1 and V is TRBV5-5, with TRBD1 matching over 10 bases. From germline, CDR1 is SGHKS and CDR2 YYEKEE (reference sequence). This CDR3 comprises 16 residues. Trimming took 4 bases from V and 5 from J; bases not matched to a gene: 9. The CDR3 sequence is CASSLSGTGDDNEQFF. The CDR3 DNA sequence: TGTGCCAGCAGCCTCTCCGGGACAGGGGACGACAATGAGCAGTTCTTC. Drawing the rest from reference TRBV5-5 and TRBJ2-1, the complete variable domain is DAGVTQSPTHLIKTRGQQVTLRCSPISGHKSVSWYQQVLGQGPQFIFQYYEKEERGRGNFPDRFSARQFPNYSSELNVNALLLGDSALYLCASSLSGTGDDNEQFFGPGTRLTVL.

The V gene is TRBV7-3, the J gene TRBJ1-1; no firm D call. The CDR3 contains 13 residues. V shed 0 bases and J shed 6 bases, with 8 bases lying between them. Germline V gives CDR1 SGHTA, CDR2 FQGTGA. Written as DNA, the CDR3 is TGTGCCAGCAGCTTAACGAAGGTATCTGAAGCTTTCTTT. Protein product: CASSLTKVSEAFF. Drawing the rest from reference TRBV7-3 and TRBJ1-1, the complete variable domain is GAGVSQTPSNKVTEKGKYVELRCDPISGHTALYWYRQSLGQGPEFLIYFQGTGAADDSGLPNDRFFAVRPEGSVSTLKIQRTERGDSAVYLCASSLTKVSEAFFGQGTRLTVV.

This chain links TRBV7-9 with TRBJ2-3, with TRBD1 identical over 7 bases. Looked up from germline, CDR1 is SEHNR and CDR2 is FQNEAQ (reference sequence). CDR3 size: 13 residues. V shed 8 bases, J shed 2 bases, and the junction held 4 bases outside the gene matches. CDR3 loop: CASRTGATDTQYF. In DNA, the CDR3 is TGTGCCAGCCGGACAGGAGCCACAGATACGCAGTATTTT.

This chain uses TRBV6-6 with TRBJ1-4; D remains ambiguous. The CDR3 length is 15 residues. V shed 7 bases and J shed 0 bases, with 12 bases lying between them. Germline-derived CDR1 and CDR2 are MNHNY and SVGAGI (reference sequence). The CDR3 DNA reads TGTGCCAGCACCCAAAGGATCGCAACTAATGAAAAACTGTTTTTT. Amino acids: CASTQRIATNEKLFF.

The chain is built from TRBV10-3 and TRBJ2-7; 7 nucleotides line up with TRBD2. The junction had 6 bases not matched to a gene; V was cut back by 2 bases and J by 5 bases. This CDR3 has 14 amino acids. Germline-derived CDR1 and CDR2 are ENHRY and SYGVKD. As DNA, the CDR3 is TGTGCCATCAGTGAGCGGCAGACTAGCAACGAGCAGTACTTC. As protein: CAISERQTSNEQYF.

The V call is TRBV30, the J call TRBJ2-3; the match to TRBD1 covers 7 bases. From germline, CDR1 is GTSNPN and CDR2 SVGIG (reference sequence). J lost 6 bases, V lost 0 bases, and 9 bases had no gene match. The CDR3 has 15 residues. CDR3 in amino acids: CAWSVLGGGSDTQYF. CDR3 DNA: TGTGCCTGGAGTGTACTAGGGGGCGGATCGGATACGCAGTATTTT.

This clone occurred a few times. The rearrangement uses TRBV6-6 and TRBJ1-1; D not resolved. The CDR3 extends over 11 amino acids. Per the germline V gene, CDR1 is MNHNY and CDR2 is SVGAGI (reference sequence). Between the trimmed V and J ends, which lost 7 bases and 4 bases, there was a span of 7 bases. CDR3 in amino acids: CASKWGTEAFF. Written as DNA, the CDR3 is TGTGCCAGCAAGTGGGGCACTGAAGCTTTCTTT.

This clone was counted once. V gene TRBV9 combines with J gene TRBJ2-2; D gene unclear. The length of the CDR3 is 13 residues. Germline V gene data show CDR1 as SGDLS and CDR2 as YYNGEE. The V end lost 0 bases, the J end lost 6 bases, and 6 bases lay between the germline ends. DNA of the CDR3: TGTGCCAGCAGCGTAGGCCCTTCCGGGGAGCTGTTTTTT. It specifies CASSVGPSGELFF.